These T cell receptor beta chains were read from a single sample in a study of response to subunit inactivated influenza vaccine. TCRdb reprocessed the RT-PCR reads via MiXCR and lists one record per CDR3 protein. The sample has about 650,000 distinct CDR3 sequences; 15% to 19% are singletons. Sequenced here: PBMCs from blood, sampled about 12 days after vaccination. Receptors were obtained from a man between 50 and 59 years old who received an inactivated influenza vaccine. The conserved cysteine and the conserved F or W are not part of the CDR3 here. Each record gives: V gene, clone size, J gene, CDR3 protein. Expanded clones get a size class; other rows say once, few or many, or leave the size out.

>TRBV12-3/TRBV12-4|few|TRBJ2-5
ASREQGPGQETQY
>TRBV7-2|few|TRBJ2-1
ASSLDRAGYNEQF
>TRBV4-1|.|TRBJ1-1
ASSTIPGEYTEAF
>TRBV20-1|.|TRBJ2-7
SARDFSGSYEQY
>TRBV10-3|many|TRBJ2-1
AISGTSSYNEQF
>TRBV20-1|.|TRBJ2-7
SARDLTGSDYEQY
>TRBV29-1|.|TRBJ2-5
SVGPLHQETQY
>TRBV12-3/TRBV12-4|many|TRBJ1-1
ASSLGGWGLPYEAF
>TRBV7-6|.|TRBJ2-2
ASSFAGQTTGELF
>TRBV12-3/TRBV12-4|few|TRBJ2-2
ASSHRGRNTGELF
>TRBV18|.|TRBJ1-1
ASSPGTAILAEAF
>TRBV6-2/TRBV6-3|few|TRBJ2-4
ASSSYRVPVAKNIQY
>TRBV28|few|TRBJ2-1
ASSKQGAYNEQF
>TRBV5-6|few|TRBJ1-1
ASSFLATVGVEAF
>TRBV6-5|few|TRBJ2-1
ASSYSGTSIYEQF
>TRBV4-3|few|TRBJ1-2
ASSNTQTVSGYT
>TRBV7-2|.|TRBJ2-1
ASSLLLGTALGEQF